The 29 T cell receptor beta chains in this list originate from one sample, sequenced in a study of identical twins (TCRdb year 2016). Library generation was performed with 5' RACE. Sequenced on an Illumina HiSeq 2000. TCRdb trimmed the raw reads at Q25, called clones with MiXCR and kept productive beta chains. Identical CDR3 protein sequences are pooled into one entry, listed with their most common genes and DNA. For this sample there are 690,000 or so distinct CDR3 sequences; 8.6% appear just once. Of the sample, 0.75% to 1% is held by the ten largest clones. These data are also associated with another study on yellow fever vaccine responses in identical twins.

The sequenced sample was PBMCs. The receptors were gathered from a woman between 18 and 29 years old in good health.

This chain connects TRBV3-1 to TRBJ2-5; 13 bases fit TRBD2. The V and J ends lost 4 bases and 3 bases, in that order; junction bases with no gene match: 5. CDR3 length: 16 amino acids. Germline-derived CDR1 and CDR2 are LGHDT and YNNKEL (reference sequence). CDR3 DNA: TGTGCCAGCAGCCTAGGACTAGCGGGGGCCGAAGAGACCCAGTACTTC. Its protein product is CASSLGLAGAEETQYF.

This rearrangement joins TRBV5-1 to TRBJ2-1; 9 positions match TRBD1. Germline-derived CDR1 and CDR2 are SGHRS and YFSETQ. CDR3 length: 14 amino acids. The ends lost 7 bases at V and 8 bases at J; junction bases unmatched: 10. The CDR3 protein is CASYPGQGRDEQFF. The CDR3 coding sequence is TGCGCCAGCTACCCGGGACAGGGTCGCGATGAGCAGTTCTTC. The whole variable domain, filled in from reference TRBV5-1 and TRBJ2-1, reads KAGVTQTPRYLIKTRGQQVTLSCSPISGHRSVSWYQQTPGQGLQFLFEYFSETQRNKGNFPGRFSGRQFSNSRSEMNVSTLELGDSALYLCASYPGQGRDEQFFGPGTRLTVL.

This clonotype showed up many times. The chain joins TRBV9 to TRBJ1-4; D ambiguous. This CDR3 spans 16 amino acids. The V end lost 0 bases, the J end lost 4 bases, and 13 bases lay between the germline ends. CDR1 and CDR2 (germline): SGDLS, YYNGEE. CDR3 coding DNA: TGTGCCAGCAGCGTAGGTAACAGCCCAGTTAATGAAAAACTGTTTTTT. Protein product: CASSVGNSPVNEKLFF.

The table lists this clonotype with a few counts. This sequence joins TRBV12-3 or TRBV12-4 and TRBJ2-7; TRBD2 aligns across 11 bases. Trimming at V came to 7 bases and at J to 12 bases, leaving 8 bases not matched to a gene. This CDR3 is 12 amino acids long. The CDR3 reads CASTPGLAELYF. In DNA, the CDR3 is TGTGCCAGCACCCCGGGACTAGCGGAACTGTACTTC.

The chain employs TRBV7-3 and TRBJ2-1, with D uncertain. Germline lookup yields CDR1 SGHTA and CDR2 FQGTGA. The CDR3 consists of 15 residues. Trimming shortened V by 4 bases and J by 0 bases, and 10 bases separated the two germline ends. The CDR3, as DNA: TGTGCCAGCAGCTCGGGCAGAGCCTCCTACAATGAGCAGTTCTTC. It specifies CASSSGRASYNEQFF.

The gene calls are TRBV4-2 and TRBJ2-1; D unresolved. Germline CDR1 is LGHNA and CDR2 is YNFKEQ. V lost 0 bases, J lost 2 bases, and 14 bases lay in between. The CDR3 contains 17 residues. The CDR3 coding sequence is TGTGCCAGCAGCCAAGACTCTGCTACAGACACCTACAATGAGCAGTTCTTC. This encodes CASSQDSATDTYNEQFF.

The chain is built from TRBV20-1 and TRBJ2-7, with TRBD2 matching 13 bases. The germline V gene has CDR1 DFQATT and CDR2 SNEGSKA (reference sequence). Trimming removed 4 bases from V and 4 bases from J; junction bases left unmatched: 7. There are 15 residues in the CDR3. CDR3 in amino acids: CSANPGLAGTYEQYF. CDR3 bases: TGCAGTGCTAACCCGGGACTAGCGGGAACGTACGAGCAGTACTTC.

The rearrangement joins TRBV4-3 to TRBJ2-3; no clear D gene. Germline V CDR1 and CDR2: LGHNA, YSLEER. This CDR3 region has 13 residues. The V end lost 2 bases, the J end lost 0 bases, and 3 bases lay between the germline ends. DNA for the CDR3: TGCGCCAGCAGCCAAATCAGCACAGATACGCAGTATTTT. It translates to CASSQISTDTQYF.

This clonotype was counted only a few times. The chain couples TRBV6-1 to TRBJ2-1; TRBD2 aligns across 8 bases. From germline, CDR1 is MNHNS and CDR2 SASEGT. V lost 0 bases and J lost 9; bases outside the gene matches: 10. The CDR3 loop spans 16 amino acids. CDR3 nucleotide sequence: TGTGCCAGCAGTGAAGCGTGGACTAGCTATTCGGGTGAGCAGTTCTTC. Residues: CASSEAWTSYSGEQFF.

Notes on this clonotype: One junction end disagrees with the germline gene, perhaps due to a read error. The V and J genes are TRBV10-3 and TRBJ2-1; TRBD1 agrees at 11 bases. Germline V CDR1 and CDR2: ENHRY, SYGVKD. This CDR3 contains 15 residues. The CDR3 region has the DNA TGTGCCATCAGTGAGTCCCCGGACAGGGGGCCTCTAGTGATCTTC. Its translation: CAISESPDRGPLVIF.

In this sample, this clonotype turned up a few times. The chain couples TRBV10-2 to TRBJ2-7, with 8 nucleotides matching TRBD1. This CDR3 is 14 amino acids long. Germline CDR1 reads WSHSY; CDR2 reads SAAADI. V shed 3 bases, J shed 2 bases, and the junction held 3 bases outside the gene matches. CDR3 residues: CASSEPGQAYEQYF. In DNA form, the CDR3 reads TGCGCCAGCAGTGAACCGGGACAGGCCTACGAGCAGTACTTC.

This clonotype was observed many times. V usage is TRBV7-2 and J usage is TRBJ2-5; possible D gene TRBD1, 6 bases. The CDR3 sequence is 16 residues long. The V end was cut by 5 bases, the J end by 2 bases, with 18 bases between. The germline CDR1 and CDR2 sequences are SGHTA and FQGNSA. The CDR3, as DNA: TGTGCCAGCAGCCCACCCCCCTACAGGGATCAAGAGACCCAGTACTTC. Translated: CASSPPPYRDQETQYF.

This clonotype has only a few counts. The chain employs TRBV19 and TRBJ2-7; D unresolved. V was trimmed by 1 base and J by 6 bases, leaving 10 bases between them. Per germline, CDR1 LNHDA and CDR2 SQIVND (reference sequence). This CDR3 region has 13 residues. The CDR3 loop is CASSIAPLFEQYF. As DNA, the CDR3 is TGTGCCAGTAGTATAGCTCCCCTCTTCGAGCAGTACTTC.

The chain employs TRBV4-1 and TRBJ2-3; D remains ambiguous. V was pared by 2 bases and J by 2 bases, with 11 bases between. The CDR3 has 15 residues. Looked up from germline, CDR1 is MGHRA and CDR2 is YSYEKL. CDR3 loop: CASSQLGAYTDTQYF. The CDR3 coding sequence is TGCGCCAGCAGCCAATTGGGCGCCTACACAGATACGCAGTATTTT.

The rearrangement links TRBV5-1 to TRBJ2-3; 8 bases agree with TRBD2. V was pared by 4 bases and J by 1 base, with 17 bases of the junction left unmatched. CDR3 length: 19 amino acids. The germline CDR1 and CDR2 sequences are SGHRS and YFSETQ. For the CDR3, the DNA is TGCGCCAGCAGCCCCAGGGGTACGAGCGGGAGTGGAGGCACAGATACGCAGTATTTT. Translated, it gives CASSPRGTSGSGGTDTQYF. Using reference TRBV5-1 and TRBJ2-3 for the parts outside the CDR3, the full variable domain is KAGVTQTPRYLIKTRGQQVTLSCSPISGHRSVSWYQQTPGQGLQFLFEYFSETQRNKGNFPGRFSGRQFSNSRSEMNVSTLELGDSALYLCASSPRGTSGSGGTDTQYFGPGTRLTVL.

This clonotype was picked up many times. The gene calls are TRBV7-6 and TRBJ2-2, with D possibly matching TRBD2 (6 bases). From germline, CDR1 is SGHVS and CDR2 FNYEAQ. The V and J ends lost 4 bases and 1 base respectively, with 16 bases between them. This CDR3 has 17 amino acids. The DNA for the CDR3 is TGTGCCAGCAGCTCCGGGACTTCTCAAAGGAACACCGGGGAGCTGTTTTTT. As protein: CASSSGTSQRNTGELFF. Together with reference TRBV7-6 and TRBJ2-2, the CDR3 gives the full variable domain: GAGVSQSPRYKVTKRGQDVALRCDPISGHVSLYWYRQALGQGPEFLTYFNYEAQQDKSGLPNDRFSAERPEGSISTLTIQRTEQRDSAMYRCASSSGTSQRNTGELFFGEGSRLTVL.

The table lists this clonotype with a few counts. V and J are TRBV27 and TRBJ1-4; 9 bases fit TRBD1. The CDR3 sequence is 14 residues long. Germline CDR1 MNHEY, CDR2 SMNVEV (reference sequence). The ends lost 5 bases at V and 7 bases at J; junction bases unmatched: 5. DNA for the CDR3: TGTGCCAGCAGTAGGGGGACAGGGCGTGAAAAACTGTTTTTT. Translation: CASSRGTGREKLFF.

This clonotype was observed many times. V is TRBV6-1 and J is TRBJ1-1, with TRBD1 identical over 8 bases. In germline, CDR1 is MNHNS, CDR2 SASEGT. This CDR3 is built from 14 residues. V gave up 7 bases and J gave up 4 bases; unmatched junction bases: 8. CDR3 in amino acids: CASIRTGYVTEAFF. The CDR3 DNA reads as TGTGCCAGCATAAGGACAGGGTATGTCACTGAAGCTTTCTTT.

This clonotype was seen ten or more times. CDR3 in DNA: TGCGCCAGCAGCTCAAACCGGGGCTGGAGAAACACCATATATTTT. Protein product: CASSSNRGWRNTIYF. The J gene is TRBJ1-3, the V gene TRBV5-1, with D possibly being TRBD1 (5 bases). This CDR3 comprises 15 residues. Germline assignment: CDR1 SGHRS and CDR2 YFSETQ. Trimming pared 3 bases from V and 5 bases from J, leaving 15 bases between.

This clonotype showed up just a few times. This chain uses TRBV30 with TRBJ2-7; the match to TRBD2 covers 7 bases. Germline V gives CDR1 GTSNPN, CDR2 SVGIG (reference sequence). V dropped 4 bases and J dropped 3; count of bases not matched to a gene: 3. The CDR3 is 12 amino acids. Here the CDR3 DNA reads TGTGCCTGGAATAGCGGGCTCTACGAGCAGTACTTC. This sequence encodes CAWNSGLYEQYF.

This clonotype was recorded a few times. The V call is TRBV12-3 or TRBV12-4, the J call TRBJ1-1; D gene uncertain. Trimming removed 6 bases from V and 7 bases from J, with 12 bases in between. The CDR3 is 12 residues long. The CDR3 bases are TGTGCCAGCAGCCTACGGTTCCGTGAAGCTTTCTTT. Translating gives CASSLRFREAFF.

The chain recombines TRBV5-6 with TRBJ2-7; 8 bases agree with TRBD1. The germline CDR1 and CDR2 sequences are SGHDT and YYEEEE. This CDR3 contains 15 residues. V dropped 4 bases and J dropped 4; count of bases not matched to a gene: 10. CDR3 bases: TGTGCCAGCAGCCGGTCCGGGACAGGAGTTTACGAGCAGTACTTC. It translates to CASSRSGTGVYEQYF.

The chain is built from TRBV2 and TRBJ2-7, with D perhaps matching TRBD1 (6 bases). This CDR3 has 13 amino acids. Germline assignment: CDR1 SNHLY and CDR2 FYNNEI. V shed 5 bases and J shed 4 bases, with 12 bases lying between them. The CDR3, as DNA: TGTGCCAGCAGTCTACAGGGTGAATACGAGCAGTACTTC. Translated, it gives CASSLQGEYEQYF.

The V gene is TRBV24-1, the J gene TRBJ2-2, with unresolved D. The CDR3 covers 15 residues. Per the germline V gene, CDR1 is KGHDR and CDR2 is SFDVKD. Deletions cut 6 bases from V and 0 bases from J, with 10 bases between. The CDR3 here is CATSSRHANTGELFF. CDR3 DNA sequence: TGTGCCACCAGTTCCAGACATGCGAACACCGGGGAGCTGTTTTTT.

This clonotype was observed a few times. The chain combines TRBV3-1 with TRBJ2-7; 7 nucleotides line up with TRBD2. The length of the CDR3 is 15 residues. CDR1 is LGHDT, CDR2 YNNKEL, per germline (reference sequence). Trimming removed 1 base from V and 6 bases from J; junction bases left unmatched: 9. This CDR3 reads CASSQARGRGSEQYF. CDR3 nucleotide sequence: TGTGCCAGCAGCCAAGCCCGAGGGAGGGGATCCGAGCAGTACTTC.

The V call is TRBV10-2, the J call TRBJ2-7; TRBD2 might be the D (5 bases). CDR3 length equals 11 residues. Germline V lookup: CDR1 WSHSY, CDR2 SAAADI. Trimming shortened V by 8 bases and J by 6 bases, and 11 bases separated the two germline ends. The CDR3 DNA follows: TGCGCCAGCGTAGAGGGCGGCGAGCAGTACTTC. Its protein product is CASVEGGEQYF.

This clonotype was picked up a small number of times. The chain joins TRBV4-2 to TRBJ2-1, with TRBD2 identical over 9 bases. J lost 8 bases, V lost 0 bases, and 11 bases had no gene match. This CDR3 has 17 amino acids. Germline lookup yields CDR1 LGHNA and CDR2 YNFKEQ. The CDR3 DNA sequence: TGTGCCAGCAGCCAAGAAAACCTAGCGGGATGGGAGGATGAGCAGTTCTTC. Amino acids: CASSQENLAGWEDEQFF.

This clonotype was counted a few times. This chain uses TRBV20-1 with TRBJ1-3; D possibly corresponds to TRBD1 (6 bases). V shed 0 bases and J shed 0 bases, with 12 bases lying between them. The CDR3 sequence is 16 residues long. Germline V gene sequence: CDR1 DFQATT, CDR2 SNEGSKA (reference sequence). The CDR3 reads CSARDPTGGSGNTIYF. The CDR3 DNA is TGCAGTGCTAGAGACCCGACAGGAGGCTCTGGAAACACCATATATTTT.

Ten or more counts support this clonotype. This chain uses TRBV11-2 with TRBJ2-6; 9 bases are a match to TRBD1. The CDR3 loop spans 17 amino acids. The V gene end was trimmed by 5 bases and the J gene end by 1 base; junction bases not matched to a gene: 6. Germline V CDR1 and CDR2: SGHAT, FQNNGV. The CDR3 loop reads CASSQRGQGSGANVLTF. The CDR3 coding sequence is TGTGCCAGCAGCCAAAGGGGACAGGGTTCTGGGGCCAACGTCCTGACTTTC.